This T cell receptor (beta chain) emerged from a study of PD-L1 blockade in urothelial cancer (dated by TCRdb to between 2016 and 2019). Broadly, across the study: All patients started therapy around 2014 and received atezolizumab 1,200 mg intravenously every 3 weeks. About nine tenths of the roughly 29 patients were identified as males with urothelial cancer of bladder origin, and a prior smoking history was reported by 18 of 29 patients. Patients had an ECOG performance status of 0 or 1 and had received between 0 and 3 prior chemotherapy regimens. Blood samples were analyzed at 3 weeks after treatment start (second dose) and at 6 weeks after treatment start. Blood samples yielded a median of roughly 140,000 T cells and roughly 83,000 unique TCRs, with median clonality 0.080. An exploratory multi-omic analysis was conducted of the somatic, immune and clinical correlates of response to PD-L1 blockade with atezolizumab in urothelial cancer. Pretreatment tumor samples, along with matched peripheral blood collected serially before and after atezolizumab treatment, underwent TCR sequencing. Progression-free survival longer than 6 months counted as durable clinical benefit, and TCR features were additionally tested against both progression-free and overall survival. In the same patients, pretreatment tumors underwent whole exome sequencing and RNA sequencing in addition to TCR sequencing. Durable clinical benefit was achieved by nine patients and was not achieved by 20 patients. Under 30 patients had pretreatment blood TCR-seq, about 24 had at least one posttreatment blood collection, and about 24 had tumor TCR-seq.

Details on this clone: Its cognate antigen has yet to be identified. No quality values exist for individual bases; no much larger clone is one base distant.

Synthetic TCR analog templates were spiked into each PCR so that absolute template abundance could be estimated from read counts. The immunoSEQ assay was used to amplify TCRbeta CDR3 regions from genomic DNA with bias-controlled V and J gene primers. Sequencing of rearranged TCRbeta segments was performed at approximately 20X coverage. In the paper's pipeline: Sequencing errors were corrected by clustering, and CDR3s were annotated against IMGT so that V, D and J genes could be assigned. Downstream analyses used only productive TCRbeta rearrangements and left out out-of-frame or stop-codon sequences. Clonality was calculated as one minus the Shannon entropy normalized by the log of the number of unique productive sequences. Clones differing between time points or between blood and tumor were identified using Fisher's exact test with Benjamini-Hochberg correction, with an adjusted p below 0.01 applied as the threshold. TCRdb limited this immuneACCESS table to in-frame rearrangements with V and J called. A share of clones is missing; checked studies link under half to unresolved V genes, and the rest is unexplained. D and trimming were read from the DNA, whereas the V and J calls and clone size are those reported in that table. The sample table holds tens of thousands of clones, of which around 76% were seen once. The ten largest clones add up to more than 9% of the sample.

The cohort comprised around 31 patients with locally advanced or metastatic urothelial carcinoma treated at Memorial Sloan Kettering on a trial protocol. Peripheral blood mononuclear cells were collected pretreatment and during treatment, with between 1 and 8 total time points per patient. The Qiagen DNeasy Blood extraction kit was used to purify genomic DNA from total PBMCs and tumor samples. PBMCs were collected pretreatment and during treatment and were isolated and stored as previously described. The germline V gene yields MDHEN for CDR1 and SYDVKM for CDR2. Trimmed from V: 6 bases; trimmed from J: 5 bases; junction bases lacking a gene match: 10. From its cysteine to its phenylalanine, the CDR3 spans 14 amino acids. The CDR3 DNA has 42 bases and is translated from base 1. What the authors observed across the whole study: Patients with durable benefit showed greater expansion of tumor-associated TCR clones in peripheral blood 3 weeks after starting treatment (n of about 22, p = 0.022). Because the sample size was small (n ≈ 29) and many exploratory analyses were performed, the results are intended to be hypothesis-generating. Improved progression-free and overall survival was associated with having pretreatment peripheral blood TCR clonality below the median.

The sequence derives from a man aged 65 to 79 with urothelial cancer. Sequences were derived from PBMCs, sampled around atezolizumab (anti-PD-L1) treatment. The chain couples TRBV28 to TRBJ2-7; 7 bases in the middle match TRBD1. The sequenced DNA: TGTGCCAGCAGCCCAGGGGACAGTTCCCACGAGCAGTACTTC. Translated, it reads CASSPGDSSHEQYF.